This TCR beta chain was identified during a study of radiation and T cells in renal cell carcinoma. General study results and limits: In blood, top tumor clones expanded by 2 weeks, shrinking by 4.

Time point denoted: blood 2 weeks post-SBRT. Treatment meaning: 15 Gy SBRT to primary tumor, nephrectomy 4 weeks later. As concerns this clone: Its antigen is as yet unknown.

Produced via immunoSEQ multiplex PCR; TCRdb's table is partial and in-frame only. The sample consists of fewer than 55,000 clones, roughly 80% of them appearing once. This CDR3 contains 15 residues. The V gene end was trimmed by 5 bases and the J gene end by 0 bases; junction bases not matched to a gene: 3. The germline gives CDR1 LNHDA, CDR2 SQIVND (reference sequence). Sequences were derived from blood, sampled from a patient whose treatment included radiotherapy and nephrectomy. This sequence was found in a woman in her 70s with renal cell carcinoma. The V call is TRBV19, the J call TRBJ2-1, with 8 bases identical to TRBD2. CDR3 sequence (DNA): TGTGCCAGTAGTTTGAGCGGGAGCTCCTACAATGAGCAGTTCTTC. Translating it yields CASSLSGSSYNEQFF.